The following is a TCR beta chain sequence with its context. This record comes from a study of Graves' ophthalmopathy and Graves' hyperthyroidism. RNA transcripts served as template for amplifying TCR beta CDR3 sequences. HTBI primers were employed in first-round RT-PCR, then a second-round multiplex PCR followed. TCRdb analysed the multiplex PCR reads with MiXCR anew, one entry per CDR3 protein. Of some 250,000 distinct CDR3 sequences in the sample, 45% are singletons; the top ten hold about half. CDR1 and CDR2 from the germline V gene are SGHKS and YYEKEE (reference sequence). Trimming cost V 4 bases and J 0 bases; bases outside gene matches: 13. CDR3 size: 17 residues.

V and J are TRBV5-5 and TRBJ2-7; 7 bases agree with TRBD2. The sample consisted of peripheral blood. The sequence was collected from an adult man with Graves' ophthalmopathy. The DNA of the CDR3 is TGTGCCAGCAGCCAAGAAACTAGCGTCCTTAGCTCCTACGAGCAGTACTTC. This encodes CASSQETSVLSSYEQYF.